One sample yielded the 22 T cell receptor beta chains listed below, sequenced in a study of graft-versus-host responses after intestinal transplantation. Using immunoSEQ multiplex PCR, the repertoire was profiled, and TCRdb retains in-frame clones only, with some absent. The sample lists 40,000 or so clones, 87% occurring once. Both intraepithelial and lamina propria lymphocytes were released by processing graft tissue. The sequences come from ileum tissue, collected approximately 210 days after intestinal transplant. All receptors derive from a human patient who received an intestinal transplant, so some T cells may come from the graft donor.

The rearrangement uses TRBV7-9 and TRBJ2-7, with D perhaps TRBD1 (7 bases). The CDR3 contains 13 residues. The V end was cut by 5 bases, the J end by 6 bases, with 14 bases between. Germline CDR1 reads SEHNR; CDR2 reads FQNEAQ (reference sequence). The chain's CDR3 is CASSPTGRGEQYF. CDR3 nucleotide sequence: TGTGCCAGCAGCCCGACAGGGCGGGGCGAGCAGTACTTC.

V gene TRBV7-9 combines with J gene TRBJ1-6, with D possibly TRBD1 on 5 matching bases. The germline gives CDR1 SEHNR, CDR2 FQNEAQ (reference sequence). The CDR3 sequence is 15 residues long. V was cut by 3 bases and J by 7 bases, with 13 bases left in between. This CDR3 reads CASSLTDSGNSPLHF. The CDR3 DNA reads TGTGCCAGCAGCTTGACCGACAGTGGGAATTCACCCCTCCACTTT. The variable domain in full, completed from reference TRBV7-9 and TRBJ1-6, reads DTGVSQNPRHKITKRGQNVTFRCDPISEHNRLYWYRQTLGQGPEFLTYFQNEAQLEKSRLLSDRFSAERPKGSFSTLEIQRTEQGDSAMYLCASSLTDSGNSPLHFGNGTRLTVT.

The V call is TRBV5-1, the J call TRBJ2-7, with 14 bases that match TRBD2. V was clipped by 0 bases and J by 0 bases; unmatched bases: 5. CDR3 length: 18 residues. Germline assignment: CDR1 SGHRS and CDR2 YFSETQ. The CDR3 loop is CASSLAGTSGSRSYEQYF. The CDR3 DNA reads TGCGCCAGCAGCTTGGCCGGGACTAGCGGGAGCCGCTCCTACGAGCAGTACTTC.

The J gene is TRBJ2-3, the V gene TRBV2, with 11 bases that match TRBD2. Germline loops: CDR1 SNHLY, CDR2 FYNNEI. The CDR3 has 15 amino acids. Unmatched junction bases numbered 5, after V lost 4 bases and J lost 5 bases. CDR3 region: CASSVSGRVGDTQYF. The DNA of the CDR3 is TGTGCCAGCAGTGTTAGCGGGAGGGTGGGAGATACGCAGTATTTT.

CDR3: CATSRVVGEYQPQHF. CDR3 in DNA: TGTGCCACCAGCAGAGTAGTGGGGGAGTATCAGCCCCAGCATTTT. The chain combines TRBV15 with TRBJ1-5; perhaps TRBD1 as D (5 bases). Per the germline V gene, CDR1 is LNHNV and CDR2 is YYDKDF (reference sequence). CDR3 length: 15 residues. The V end lost 1 base, the J end lost 5 bases, and 12 bases lay between the germline ends.

The V and J genes are TRBV5-8 and TRBJ2-3; TRBD1 matches 7 bases. This CDR3 spans 14 amino acids. Trimming took 7 bases from V and 2 from J; bases not matched to a gene: 7. Germline assignment: CDR1 SGHTS and CDR2 YDEGEE. The CDR3 loop reads CASFRTGDTDTQYF. The CDR3 region has the DNA TGTGCCAGCTTCCGGACAGGAGACACAGATACGCAGTATTTT.

The chain recombines TRBV7-9 with TRBJ2-1; D may be TRBD2 (6 bases). Trimming stripped 0 bases from V and 9 bases from J, with 15 bases between. The CDR3 covers 15 residues. CDR1 is SEHNR and CDR2 is FQNEAQ in the germline V gene (reference sequence). The DNA of the CDR3 is TGTGCCAGCAGCTTAGCGCTGGGACTCCTGCCTGAGCAGTTCTTC. Translating it yields CASSLALGLLPEQFF.

This sequence joins TRBV9 and TRBJ2-1; 10 nucleotides line up with TRBD2. J was trimmed by 8 bases and V by 8 bases; bases with no gene match: 19. From germline, CDR1 is SGDLS and CDR2 YYNGEE. This CDR3 contains 17 residues. For the CDR3, the DNA is TGTGCCAGTCTAGAGACCCCCAGCGGGAGGGCCGGCTATGAGCAGTTCTTC. Amino acids: CASLETPSGRAGYEQFF.

This clone was seen a handful of times. This chain uses TRBV19 with TRBJ2-3; D uncertain. The CDR3 sequence is 14 residues long. The V and J ends lost 1 base and 4 bases respectively, with 9 bases between them. The V gene's germline CDR1 is LNHDA and CDR2 SQIVND (reference sequence). In nucleotides, the CDR3 is TGTGCCAGTAGTATAGGACCGGGTCCAGATACGCAGTATTTT. Residues: CASSIGPGPDTQYF.

The V and J genes are TRBV5-1 and TRBJ2-7, with 9 bases lining up with TRBD2. The germline CDR1 and CDR2 sequences are SGHRS and YFSETQ. CDR3 size: 16 residues. The junction had 6 bases not matched to a gene; V was cut back by 0 bases and J by 2 bases. CDR3 coding DNA: TGCGCCAGCAGCTTGGGGAAGGCGGGGGGGGCCTACGAGCAGTACTTC. Translated: CASSLGKAGGAYEQYF.

The chain is built from TRBV7-2 and TRBJ2-3; 9 bases match TRBD2. The CDR3 contains 14 residues. Looked up from germline, CDR1 is SGHTA and CDR2 is FQGNSA. Trimming took 5 bases from V and 3 from J; bases not matched to a gene: 3. The CDR3 DNA reads TGTGCCAGCAGCCGGCGGGGGGGGACAGATACGCAGTATTTT. It codes for CASSRRGGTDTQYF.

The chain has TRBV5-6 and TRBJ2-4, with D possibly matching TRBD1 (6 bases). The germline V and J ends were trimmed by 5 bases and 0 bases, with 9 bases remaining between them. The germline gives CDR1 SGHDT, CDR2 YYEEEE. CDR3 size: 14 residues. The CDR3, as DNA: TGTGCCAGCAGAGGACAGCTAGCCAAAAACATTCAGTACTTC. Protein sequence: CASRGQLAKNIQYF.

This clone was seen a handful of times. The chain joins TRBV15 to TRBJ1-1; D gene unclear. CDR3 length equals 16 residues. CDR1 and CDR2 (germline): LNHNV, YYDKDF (reference sequence). Trimming stripped 0 bases from V and 0 bases from J, with 11 bases between. CDR3 in DNA: TGTGCCACCAGCAGAGATCCCGCCCGGTTGAACACTGAAGCTTTCTTT. Protein: CATSRDPARLNTEAFF.

The rearrangement joins TRBV4-1 to TRBJ2-3; no reliable D call. The CDR3 contains 11 residues. Trimming cost V 2 bases and J 12 bases, with 9 bases left between them. Germline values: CDR1 MGHRA, CDR2 YSYEKL. CDR3 nucleotides: TGCGCCAGCAGCCAAAGGACCCACCAGTATTTT. Its protein product is CASSQRTHQYF.

The chain carries TRBV6-1 and TRBJ2-1; 9 nucleotides agree with TRBD2. V dropped 4 bases and J dropped 7; count of bases not matched to a gene: 8. The CDR3 contains 15 residues. Per the germline V gene, CDR1 is MNHNS and CDR2 is SASEGT. Written as DNA, the CDR3 is TGTGCCAGCAGTGCCGGGGCTAGCGGGGTAAATGAGCAGTTCTTC. Translation: CASSAGASGVNEQFF.

The chain uses TRBV9 and TRBJ2-7; 14 bases align to TRBD2. Germline-derived CDR1 and CDR2 are SGDLS and YYNGEE. This CDR3 has 16 amino acids. V gave up 3 bases and J gave up 3 bases; unmatched junction bases: 5. The CDR3 DNA reads as TGTGCCAGCAGCGCGTCCGGGACTAGCGGGAGCTACGAGCAGTACTTC. Residues: CASSASGTSGSYEQYF.

The genes are TRBV4-1 and TRBJ2-1; possibly TRBD1 or TRBD2 for D (5 bases each). This CDR3 is 16 amino acids long. Germline loops: CDR1 MGHRA, CDR2 YSYEKL. The germline V and J ends were trimmed by 4 bases and 8 bases, with 21 bases remaining between them. CDR3 residues: CASSRGVGPHIDEQFF. For the CDR3, the DNA is TGCGCCAGCAGCCGGGGAGTGGGGCCCCATATCGATGAGCAGTTCTTC.

This clone was seen just once. Here the CDR3 reads CASSPREGRAGEQYF. The CDR3 coding sequence is TGCGCCAGCAGCCCCCGGGAGGGGAGGGCGGGGGAGCAGTACTTC. The chain couples TRBV4-1 to TRBJ2-7; 8 positions match TRBD2. Germline CDR1 MGHRA, CDR2 YSYEKL. V shed 4 bases and J 7 bases; nucleotides not matched to a gene: 12. This CDR3 has 15 residues.

This sequence joins TRBV5-4 and TRBJ2-7; D remains ambiguous. The CDR3 consists of 15 residues. CDR1 and CDR2 (germline): SGHNT, YYREEE (reference sequence). V lost 4 bases and J 5 bases, leaving 19 bases between the germline ends. The CDR3 DNA reads TGTGCCAGCAGCCTTCAGTCGGGCGGAATCCACGAGCAGTACTTC. It yields the protein CASSLQSGGIHEQYF.

The rearrangement links TRBV6-5 to TRBJ2-7; a possible D gene is TRBD1 (6 bases). The CDR3 totals 16 residues. The germline CDR1 and CDR2 sequences are MNHEY and SVGAGI. V gave up 0 bases and J gave up 4 bases, with 16 bases separating them. The CDR3 DNA is TGTGCCAGCAGTTACTCGACGCAGGGGCGCGGGTACGAGCAGTACTTC. Translated, it gives CASSYSTQGRGYEQYF.

The chain recombines TRBV27 with TRBJ2-2, with D perhaps matching TRBD2 (6 bases). This CDR3 spans 15 amino acids. The V end was cut by 2 bases, the J end by 8 bases, with 15 bases between. Germline CDR1 reads MNHEY; CDR2 reads SMNVEV (reference sequence). The CDR3 loop is CASSLRRDFSGELFF. The CDR3 DNA reads as TGTGCCAGCAGTTTAAGGCGGGATTTTTCGGGGGAGCTGTTTTTT.

This clone was seen more than once but under ten times. The chain uses TRBV7-9 and TRBJ2-5; D possibly uses TRBD1 or TRBD2 (5 bases each). The J call may be faulty, since TRBJ2-7 better matches the DNA end. Germline CDR1 SEHNR, CDR2 FQNEAQ (reference sequence). The CDR3 loop spans 12 amino acids. The CDR3 here is CASSGTTYEQYF. In nucleotides, the CDR3 is TGTGCCAGCAGCGGGACCACCTACGAGCAGTACTTC.